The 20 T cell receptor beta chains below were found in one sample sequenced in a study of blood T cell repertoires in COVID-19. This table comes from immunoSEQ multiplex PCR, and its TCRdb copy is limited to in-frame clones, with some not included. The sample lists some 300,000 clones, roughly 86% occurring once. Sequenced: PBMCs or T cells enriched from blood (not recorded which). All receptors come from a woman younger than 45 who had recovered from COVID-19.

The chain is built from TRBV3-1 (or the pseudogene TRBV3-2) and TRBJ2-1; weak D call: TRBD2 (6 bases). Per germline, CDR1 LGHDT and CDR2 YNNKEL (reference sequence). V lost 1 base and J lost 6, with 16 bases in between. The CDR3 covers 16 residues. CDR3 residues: CASSQVTGASSNEQFF. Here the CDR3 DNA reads TGTGCCAGCAGCCAAGTGACGGGAGCGAGCAGCAATGAGCAGTTCTTC.

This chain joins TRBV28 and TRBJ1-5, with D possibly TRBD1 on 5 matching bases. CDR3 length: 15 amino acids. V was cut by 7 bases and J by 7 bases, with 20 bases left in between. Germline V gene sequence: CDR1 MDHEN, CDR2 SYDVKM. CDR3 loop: CASTQSMAGNQPQHF. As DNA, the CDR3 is TGTGCCAGCACCCAATCAATGGCAGGGAACCAGCCCCAGCATTTT.

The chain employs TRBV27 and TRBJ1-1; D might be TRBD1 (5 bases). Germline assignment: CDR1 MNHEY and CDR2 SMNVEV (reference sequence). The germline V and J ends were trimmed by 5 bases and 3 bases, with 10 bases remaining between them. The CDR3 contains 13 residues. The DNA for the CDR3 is TGTGCCAGCAGTGGGGGGGGGTACACTGAAGCTTTCTTT. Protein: CASSGGGYTEAFF.

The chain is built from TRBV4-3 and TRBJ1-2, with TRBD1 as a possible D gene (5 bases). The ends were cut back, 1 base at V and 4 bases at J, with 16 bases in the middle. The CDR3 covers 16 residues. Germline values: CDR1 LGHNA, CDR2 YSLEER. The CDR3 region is CASSQAGRVSGYGYTF. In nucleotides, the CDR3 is TGCGCCAGCAGCCAAGCGGGCAGGGTCTCGGGCTATGGCTACACCTTC.

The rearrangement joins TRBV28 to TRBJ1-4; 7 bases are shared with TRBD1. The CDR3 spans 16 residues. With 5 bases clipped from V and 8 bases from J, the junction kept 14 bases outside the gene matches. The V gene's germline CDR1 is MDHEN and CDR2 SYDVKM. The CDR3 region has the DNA TGTGCCAGCAGTCGAGCCACAGGGGTTCTTCGGGAAAAACTGTTTTTT. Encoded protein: CASSRATGVLREKLFF.

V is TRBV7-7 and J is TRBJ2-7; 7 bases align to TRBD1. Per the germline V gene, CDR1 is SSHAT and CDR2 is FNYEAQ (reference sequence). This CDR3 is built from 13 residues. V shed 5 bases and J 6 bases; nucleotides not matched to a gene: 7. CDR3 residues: CASSRRDSGEQYF. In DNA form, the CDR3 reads TGTGCCAGCAGCCGACGGGACAGTGGCGAGCAGTACTTC.

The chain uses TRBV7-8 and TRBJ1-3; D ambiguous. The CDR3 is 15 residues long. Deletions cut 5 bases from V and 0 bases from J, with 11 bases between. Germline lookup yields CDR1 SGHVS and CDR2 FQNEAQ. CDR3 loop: CASSRFRVSGNTIYF. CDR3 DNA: TGTGCCAGCAGCCGCTTTCGGGTCTCTGGAAACACCATATATTTT.

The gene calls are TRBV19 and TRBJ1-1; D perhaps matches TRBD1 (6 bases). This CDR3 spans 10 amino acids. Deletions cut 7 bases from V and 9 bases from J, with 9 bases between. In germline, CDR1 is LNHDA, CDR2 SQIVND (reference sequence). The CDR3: CASKGVKAFF. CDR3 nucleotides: TGTGCCAGTAAGGGGGTGAAAGCTTTCTTT.

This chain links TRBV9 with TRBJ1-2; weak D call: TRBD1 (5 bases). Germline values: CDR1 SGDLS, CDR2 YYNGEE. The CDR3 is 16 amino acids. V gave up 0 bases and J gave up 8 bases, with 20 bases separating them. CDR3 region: CASSVGASLGGSGYTF. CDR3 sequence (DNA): TGTGCCAGCAGCGTAGGAGCGAGCTTGGGGGGTAGCGGCTACACCTTC.

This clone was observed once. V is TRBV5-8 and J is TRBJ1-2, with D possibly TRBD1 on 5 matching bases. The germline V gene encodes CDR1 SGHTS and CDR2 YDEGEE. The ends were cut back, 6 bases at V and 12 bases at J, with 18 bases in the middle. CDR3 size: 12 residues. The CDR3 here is CASTRGGTEHTF. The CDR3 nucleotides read TGTGCCAGCACCCGAGGCGGGACGGAGCACACCTTC.

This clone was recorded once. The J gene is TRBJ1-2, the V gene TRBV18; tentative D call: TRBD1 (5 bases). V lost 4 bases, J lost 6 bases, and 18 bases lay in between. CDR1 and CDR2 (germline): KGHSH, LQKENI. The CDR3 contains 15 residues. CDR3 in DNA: TGTGCCAGCTCACTAGCGGGACCCCGGGAGGATGGCTACACCTTC. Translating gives CASSLAGPREDGYTF. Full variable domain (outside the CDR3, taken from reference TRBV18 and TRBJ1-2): NAGVMQNPRHLVRRRGQEARLRCSPMKGHSHVYWYRQLPEEGLKFMVYLQKENIIDESGMPKERFSAEFPKEGPSILRIQQVVRGDSAAYFCASSLAGPREDGYTFGSGTRLTVV.

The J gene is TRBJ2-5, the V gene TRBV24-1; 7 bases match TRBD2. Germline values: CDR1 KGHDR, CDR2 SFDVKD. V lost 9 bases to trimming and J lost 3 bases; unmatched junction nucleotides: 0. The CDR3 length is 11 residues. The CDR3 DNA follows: TGTGCCACCGGGGGGGAAGAGACCCAGTACTTC. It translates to CATGGEETQYF.

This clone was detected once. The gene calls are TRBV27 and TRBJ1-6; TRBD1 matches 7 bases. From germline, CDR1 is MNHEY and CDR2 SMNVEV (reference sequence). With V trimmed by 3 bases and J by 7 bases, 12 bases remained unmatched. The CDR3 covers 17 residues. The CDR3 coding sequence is TGTGCCAGCAGTTTGCGTGGGCTGGGACAGACCAATTCACCCCTCCACTTT. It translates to CASSLRGLGQTNSPLHF.

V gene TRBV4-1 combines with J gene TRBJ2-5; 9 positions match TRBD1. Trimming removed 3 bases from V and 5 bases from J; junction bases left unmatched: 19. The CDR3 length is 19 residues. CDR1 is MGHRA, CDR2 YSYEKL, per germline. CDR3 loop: CASSHPTQGAREMRETQYF. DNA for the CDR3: TGCGCCAGCAGCCACCCAACACAGGGGGCTCGGGAGATGAGGGAGACCCAGTACTTC.

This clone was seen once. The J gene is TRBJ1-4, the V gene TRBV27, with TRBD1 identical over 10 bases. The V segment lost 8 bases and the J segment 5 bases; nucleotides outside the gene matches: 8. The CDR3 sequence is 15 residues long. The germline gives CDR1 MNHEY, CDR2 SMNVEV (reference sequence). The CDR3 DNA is TGTGCCAGCGGCCGACAGGGGGCAGCAAATGAAAAACTGTTTTTT. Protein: CASGRQGAANEKLFF. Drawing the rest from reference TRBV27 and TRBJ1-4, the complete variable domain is EAQVTQNPRYLITVTGKKLTVTCSQNMNHEYMSWYRQDPGLGLRQIYYSMNVEVTDKGDVPEGYKVSRKEKRNFPLILESPSPNQTSLYFCASGRQGAANEKLFFGSGTQLSVL.

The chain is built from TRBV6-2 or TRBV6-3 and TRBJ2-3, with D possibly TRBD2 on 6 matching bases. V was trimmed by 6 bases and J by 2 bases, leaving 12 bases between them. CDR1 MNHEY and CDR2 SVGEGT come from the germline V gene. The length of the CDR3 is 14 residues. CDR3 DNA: TGTGCCAGCAGCCGGGACTCCGTCACAGATACGCAGTATTTT. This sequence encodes CASSRDSVTDTQYF.

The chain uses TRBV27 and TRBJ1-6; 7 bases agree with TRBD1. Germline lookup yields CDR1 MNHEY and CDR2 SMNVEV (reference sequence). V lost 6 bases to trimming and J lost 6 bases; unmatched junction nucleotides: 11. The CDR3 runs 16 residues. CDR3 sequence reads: CASRTGPGQTNSPLHF. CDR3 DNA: TGTGCCAGCAGAACCGGACCGGGACAGACTAATTCACCCCTCCACTTT.

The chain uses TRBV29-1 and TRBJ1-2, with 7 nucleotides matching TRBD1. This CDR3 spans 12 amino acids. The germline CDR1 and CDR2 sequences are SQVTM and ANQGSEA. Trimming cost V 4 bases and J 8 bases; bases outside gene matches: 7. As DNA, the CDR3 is TGCAGCGTTGTCGGCGCAGGGGGGGGCTACACCTTC. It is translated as CSVVGAGGGYTF.

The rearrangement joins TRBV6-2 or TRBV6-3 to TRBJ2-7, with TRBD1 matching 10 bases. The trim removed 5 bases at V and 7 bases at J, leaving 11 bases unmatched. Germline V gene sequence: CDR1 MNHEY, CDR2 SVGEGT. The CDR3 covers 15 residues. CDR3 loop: CASSDLRQGAGEQYF. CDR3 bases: TGTGCCAGCAGTGATCTCCGACAGGGGGCAGGGGAGCAGTACTTC.

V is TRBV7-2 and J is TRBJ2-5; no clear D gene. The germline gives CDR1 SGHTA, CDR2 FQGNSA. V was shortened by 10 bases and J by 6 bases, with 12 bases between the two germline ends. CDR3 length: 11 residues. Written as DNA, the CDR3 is TGTGCCACGCGGCTAGTGAAGACCCAGTACTTC. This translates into CATRLVKTQYF.